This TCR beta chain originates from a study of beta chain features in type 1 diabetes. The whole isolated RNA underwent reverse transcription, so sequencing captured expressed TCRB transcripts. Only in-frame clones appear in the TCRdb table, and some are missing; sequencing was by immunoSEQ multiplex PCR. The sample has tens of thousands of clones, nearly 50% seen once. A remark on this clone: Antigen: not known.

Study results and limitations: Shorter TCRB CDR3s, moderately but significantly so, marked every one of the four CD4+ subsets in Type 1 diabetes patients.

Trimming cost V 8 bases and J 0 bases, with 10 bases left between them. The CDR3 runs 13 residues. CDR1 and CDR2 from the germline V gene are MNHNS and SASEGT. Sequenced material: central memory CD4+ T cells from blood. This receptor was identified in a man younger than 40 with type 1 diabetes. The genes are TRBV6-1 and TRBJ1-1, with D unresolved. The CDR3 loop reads CASQSYMNTEAFF. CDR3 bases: TGTGCCAGCCAATCGTACATGAACACTGAAGCTTTCTTT.